The next 22 T cell receptor beta chains were all read from a single sample in a study of regulatory T cells in long-lasting Graves disease. TCR beta libraries were built with iRepertoire HTBI primers and Arm-PCR of CDR3 regions. TCRdb analysed the multiplex PCR reads with MiXCR anew, one entry per CDR3 protein. The profile shows some 400,000 distinct CDR3 sequences, just under 15% of them singletons. The time point is: newly diagnosed GD, antithyroid drugs for less than 3 months. With RNA extracted from PBMCs as input, the TCR library was made. The data were also submitted as part of a second study, on T cells in Graves' hyperthyroidism and ophthalmopathy.

The sequenced sample was peripheral blood mononuclear cells (PBMCs), obtained at new diagnosis, from a patient treated with antithyroid drugs. These receptors were taken from a woman aged 30 to 39 with Graves disease.

The J gene is TRBJ2-3, the V gene TRBV9, with no clear D. CDR3 length equals 14 residues. With 0 bases removed from V and 6 bases from J, the gap between germline ends came to 11 bases. Germline assignment: CDR1 SGDLS and CDR2 YYNGEE. CDR3 residues: CASSVDSIGDTQYF. Written as DNA, the CDR3 is TGTGCCAGCAGCGTAGATTCCATTGGGGATACGCAGTATTTT. Drawing the rest from reference TRBV9 and TRBJ2-3, the complete variable domain is DSGVTQTPKHLITATGQRVTLRCSPRSGDLSVYWYQQSLDQGLQFLIQYYNGEERAKGNILERFSAQQFPDLHSELNLSSLELGDSALYFCASSVDSIGDTQYFGPGTRLTVL.

On this clonotype itself: A junction end diverges from the germline sequence, so it may reflect a read error. V and J are TRBV20-1 and TRBJ2-3; D perhaps matches TRBD1 (5 bases). Germline-derived CDR1 and CDR2 are DFQATT and SNEGSKA (reference sequence). CDR3 length: 17 amino acids. The CDR3 DNA follows: TGCAGTGCTAGAGATACCTACGCCGGTACAGGCACAGATACGCAGTGTTTT. Its translation: CSARDTYAGTGTDTQCF.

This clonotype has at least ten counts. CDR3 bases: TGTGCCAGCAGCCCCATTTGGGGGGAGGGTGATGAAAAACTGTTTTTT. Its translation is CASSPIWGEGDEKLFF. The chain is built from TRBV27 and TRBJ1-4, with D possibly matching TRBD1 (5 bases). Germline CDR1 and CDR2: MNHEY and SMNVEV (reference sequence). CDR3 size: 16 residues. Trimming shortened V by 6 bases and J by 6 bases, and 20 bases separated the two germline ends.

This chain uses TRBV20-1 with TRBJ2-1; no definite D call. Germline V lookup: CDR1 DFQATT, CDR2 SNEGSKA (reference sequence). The CDR3 sequence is 12 residues long. V lost 6 bases and J lost 10, with 16 bases in between. The CDR3 loop reads CSAEDRPTEQFF. The CDR3 coding sequence is TGCAGTGCCGAGGACCGGCCCACGGAGCAGTTCTTC.

This clonotype was seen many times. The chain has TRBV20-1 and TRBJ2-1; 10 bases agree with TRBD2. Germline values: CDR1 DFQATT, CDR2 SNEGSKA (reference sequence). The CDR3 has 15 residues. The junction had 4 bases not matched to a gene; V was cut back by 3 bases and J by 2 bases. In nucleotides, the CDR3 is TGCAGTGCTAGGGCTAGCGGGAGCCCCTACAATGAGCAGTTCTTC. Protein sequence: CSARASGSPYNEQFF.

Only one count was recorded for this clonotype. The chain recombines TRBV4-1 with TRBJ2-1; 16 nucleotides line up with TRBD2. Germline V gene lookup returns CDR1 MGHRA and CDR2 YSYEKL. Unmatched junction bases numbered 3, after V lost 4 bases and J lost 9 bases. The CDR3 is 15 amino acids. CDR3 sequence reads: CASSPGTSGRGEQFF. CDR3 DNA: TGCGCCAGCAGCCCGGGGACTAGCGGGAGGGGTGAGCAGTTCTTC.

This clonotype was observed at least ten times. V is TRBV6-1 and J is TRBJ2-1, with D possibly TRBD1 on 5 matching bases. This CDR3 is built from 14 residues. V lost 6 bases to trimming and J lost 7 bases, with 16 bases between them. Germline lookup yields CDR1 MNHNS and CDR2 SASEGT. This chain's CDR3 is CASSYLGRQNEQFF. The DNA of the CDR3 is TGTGCCAGCAGCTACCTGGGGCGTCAGAATGAGCAGTTCTTC.

This clonotype was found a few times. The rearrangement joins TRBV2 to TRBJ2-1; 8 nucleotides agree with TRBD1. The CDR3 runs to 15 residues. Germline assignment: CDR1 SNHLY and CDR2 FYNNEI. J gave up 3 bases and V 5 bases, and 6 bases lay outside the gene matches. The CDR3 DNA reads as TGTGCCAGCAGTCCGACAGGGGAACTCTACAATGAGCAGTTCTTC. Translation: CASSPTGELYNEQFF.

At least ten counts were recorded for this clonotype. Written as DNA, the CDR3 is TGTGCCAGCAGTTACTCGAATATCCCTGCCAATGAGCAGTTCTTC. Amino acids: CASSYSNIPANEQFF. V is TRBV6-5 and J is TRBJ2-1; D uncertain. This CDR3 region has 15 residues. Between the trimmed V and J ends, which lost 0 bases and 6 bases, there was a span of 12 bases. Looked up from germline, CDR1 is MNHEY and CDR2 is SVGAGI.

This clonotype was seen only a few times. CDR3 sequence reads: CASSLTGPRGTEAFF. CDR3 nucleotides: TGTGCCAGCAGTTTGACGGGACCAAGGGGCACTGAAGCTTTCTTT. This rearrangement joins TRBV28 to TRBJ1-1; D may be TRBD1 (5 bases). Germline CDR1 MDHEN, CDR2 SYDVKM. There are 15 residues in the CDR3. Trimming removed 3 bases from V and 4 bases from J, with 15 bases in between.

With regard to this clonotype: A much larger clone differs by one base, so this may be a read error. The chain recombines TRBV11-2 with TRBJ2-7; D tentatively fits TRBD1 or TRBD2 (5 bases each). V was clipped by 5 bases and J by 2 bases, with 13 bases between them. Germline V gene lookup returns CDR1 SGHAT and CDR2 FQNNGV. The CDR3 extends over 14 amino acids. Written as DNA, the CDR3 is TGTGCCAGCAGCCATGCCAGAGGGGCCTACGAGCAGTACTTC. The encoded protein is CASSHARGAYEQYF. Based on the CDR3 plus reference TRBV11-2 and TRBJ2-7, the full variable domain is EAGVAQSPRYKIIEKRQSVAFWCNPISGHATLYWYQQILGQGPKLLIQFQNNGVVDDSQLPKDRFSAERLKGVDSTLKIQPAKLEDSAVYLCASSHARGAYEQYFGPGTRLTVT.

This clonotype was seen repeatedly, ten times or more. The V gene is TRBV4-2, the J gene TRBJ1-1; a weak D match, TRBD1 (6 bases). The germline V and J ends were trimmed by 1 base and 4 bases, with 31 bases remaining between them. The CDR3 is 21 amino acids. Looked up from germline, CDR1 is LGHNA and CDR2 is YNFKEQ. The CDR3 coding sequence is TGTGCCAGCAGCCAAGTATCCGGTGCCGGACAGAGTTTCCTCATGGGCACTGAAGCTTTCTTT. This sequence encodes CASSQVSGAGQSFLMGTEAFF.

As to this clonotype: With only one base between it and a far larger clone, this is likely a read error. CDR3 bases: TGTGCCAGCAGGTCGGACAGGGGCGGCCTCTACGAGCAGTTCTTC. Protein product: CASRSDRGGLYEQFF. This sequence joins TRBV2 and TRBJ2-1; 9 nucleotides match TRBD1. This CDR3 is 15 amino acids long. The germline V gene encodes CDR1 SNHLY and CDR2 FYNNEI. V shed 6 bases, J shed 10 bases, and the junction held 13 bases outside the gene matches.

The chain couples TRBV7-2 to TRBJ2-6; 10 bases line up with TRBD2. Looked up from germline, CDR1 is SGHTA and CDR2 is FQGNSA. The CDR3 is 19 residues long. J was trimmed by 3 bases and V by 5 bases; bases with no gene match: 13. CDR3 loop: CASSTASGSWISGANVLTF. Written as DNA, the CDR3 is TGTGCCAGCAGCACTGCTAGCGGGAGTTGGATTAGTGGGGCCAACGTCCTGACTTTC. Supplemented by reference TRBV7-2 and TRBJ2-6, the full variable domain reads GAGVSQSPSNKVTEKGKDVELRCDPISGHTALYWYRQSLGQGLEFLIYFQGNSAPDKSGLPSDRFSAERTGGSVSTLTIQRTQQEDSAVYLCASSTASGSWISGANVLTFGAGSRLTVL.

This clonotype was counted at least ten times. The V gene is TRBV4-2, the J gene TRBJ2-7; 12 bases line up with TRBD2. V shed 0 bases and J 6 bases; nucleotides not matched to a gene: 6. This CDR3 has 16 residues. CDR1 and CDR2 (germline): LGHNA, YNFKEQ. In nucleotides, the CDR3 is TGTGCCAGCAGCCAAGATTCACTAGCGGGAGGACCCGAGCAGTACTTC. Its protein is CASSQDSLAGGPEQYF.

This clonotype has ten or more counts. CDR3 in amino acids: CAWSAQGNQPQHF. CDR3 sequence (DNA): TGTGCCTGGAGTGCCCAGGGGAATCAGCCCCAGCATTTT. The chain couples TRBV30 to TRBJ1-5, with D maybe TRBD1 (6 bases). The CDR3 loop spans 13 amino acids. Germline CDR1 GTSNPN, CDR2 SVGIG (reference sequence). V was cut by 1 base and J by 4 bases, with 8 bases left in between. Full variable domain (outside the CDR3, taken from reference TRBV30 and TRBJ1-5): SQTIHQWPATLVQPVGSPLSLECTVEGTSNPNLYWYRQAAGRGLQLLFYSVGIGQISSEVPQNLSASRPQDRQFILSSKKLLLSDSGFYLCAWSAQGNQPQHFGDGTRLSIL.

Many counts were recorded for this clonotype. The chain has TRBV6-1 and TRBJ2-7; the D gene is possibly TRBD1 (6 bases). V was trimmed by 7 bases and J by 2 bases, leaving 15 bases between them. Per germline, CDR1 MNHNS and CDR2 SASEGT. CDR3 length: 14 amino acids. The DNA for the CDR3 is TGTGCCAGCACCCCCGTTGGACAGCCCTACGAGCAGTACTTC. This sequence encodes CASTPVGQPYEQYF.

This clonotype was recorded many times. V gene TRBV7-6 combines with J gene TRBJ2-7; D gene ambiguous. In germline, CDR1 is SGHVS, CDR2 FNYEAQ. The CDR3 is 14 amino acids. V was pared by 4 bases and J by 6 bases, with 16 bases between. The CDR3 loop reads CASSSPVAAAEQYF. The CDR3 coding sequence is TGTGCCAGCAGCTCGCCCGTGGCCGCCGCCGAGCAGTACTTC.

J is TRBJ1-1 and V is TRBV12-3 or TRBV12-4; the D is unclear. V gave up 6 bases and J gave up 2 bases, with 13 bases separating them. There are 14 residues in the CDR3. CDR3 residues: CASSPSIGNTEAFF. CDR3 nucleotides: TGTGCCAGCAGCCCATCGATAGGAAACACTGAAGCTTTCTTT.

The chain recombines TRBV3-1 with TRBJ2-2; 11 bases are a match to TRBD2. The CDR3 has 18 amino acids. Germline V gene sequence: CDR1 LGHDT, CDR2 YNNKEL (reference sequence). V shed 0 bases, J shed 4 bases, and the junction held 7 bases outside the gene matches. This CDR3 is CASSQDSTGTSGTGELFF. The CDR3 DNA reads TGTGCCAGCAGCCAAGATAGCACCGGGACTAGCGGCACCGGGGAGCTGTTTTTT.

There are many counts of this clonotype. The chain has TRBV6-1 and TRBJ2-7; D may be TRBD2 (6 bases). Germline V lookup: CDR1 MNHNS, CDR2 SASEGT. The CDR3 is made up of 13 amino acids. V lost 8 bases and J 0 bases, leaving 11 bases between the germline ends. The CDR3 region is CASFGGASYEQYF. The CDR3 bases are TGTGCCAGCTTTGGAGGGGCCTCCTACGAGCAGTACTTC.

Turning to this clonotype: A much bigger clone sits one base away, suggesting this may be a read error. The V gene is TRBV30, the J gene TRBJ1-5; D remains unclear. Germline assignment: CDR1 GTSNPN and CDR2 SVGIG (reference sequence). V was trimmed by 2 bases and J by 2 bases, leaving 7 bases between them. The CDR3 spans 13 residues. CDR3 nucleotide sequence: TGTGCCTGGAGTAACGAGGGCAATCAGCCCCAGCATTTT. This codes for CAWSNEGNQPQHF.